These 27 T cell receptor beta chains were all obtained from the same sample, sequenced in a study of blood T cell repertoires in COVID-19. Libraries were prepared by immunoSEQ multiplex PCR; TCRdb keeps only in-frame clonotypes and omits some of them. This table has 50,000 to 65,000 clones, 70% to 90% appearing once. Material for sequencing was peripheral blood. The receptors were gathered from a human donor in a cohort sampled during active COVID-19.

This chain uses TRBV2 with TRBJ1-4, with D maybe TRBD1 (6 bases). The germline V and J ends were trimmed by 9 bases and 6 bases, with 14 bases remaining between them. Germline V gene lookup returns CDR1 SNHLY and CDR2 FYNNEI. This CDR3 is built from 13 residues. The CDR3 here is CASRQAGHEKLFF. The DNA of the CDR3 is TGTGCCAGTAGACAGGCCGGTCATGAAAAACTGTTTTTT.

This chain connects TRBV6-2 or TRBV6-3 to TRBJ1-5, with TRBD1 matching 7 bases. Germline V gene data show CDR1 as MNHEY and CDR2 as SVGEGT. There are 14 residues in the CDR3. V lost 2 bases, J lost 4 bases, and 2 bases stayed unmatched. The CDR3 loop is CASSYNRGNQPQHF. DNA for the CDR3: TGTGCCAGCAGTTACAACAGGGGAAATCAGCCCCAGCATTTT.

This rearrangement joins TRBV7-8 to TRBJ2-3, with TRBD1 matching over 7 bases. The CDR3 has 16 residues. The germline V gene has CDR1 SGHVS and CDR2 FQNEAQ. V dropped 4 bases and J dropped 2; count of bases not matched to a gene: 9. CDR3 sequence reads: CASSSRDRAPTDTQYF. The CDR3 DNA sequence: TGTGCCAGCAGCTCAAGGGACAGAGCACCCACAGATACGCAGTATTTT.

J is TRBJ1-1 and V is TRBV28, with TRBD1 as a possible D gene (6 bases). The CDR3 is made up of 14 amino acids. CDR1 and CDR2 from the germline V gene are MDHEN and SYDVKM. V was trimmed by 6 bases and J by 5 bases, leaving 16 bases between them. Here the CDR3 reads CASRTSGEGTEAFF. The CDR3, as DNA: TGTGCCAGCAGGACGTCAGGGGAAGGAACTGAAGCTTTCTTT.

The chain couples TRBV28 to TRBJ1-2; TRBD1 agrees at 9 bases. The CDR3 spans 16 residues. V gave up 6 bases and J gave up 3 bases; unmatched junction bases: 11. Looked up from germline, CDR1 is MDHEN and CDR2 is SYDVKM. The CDR3 here is CASSFLHGQGHYGYTF. For the CDR3, the DNA is TGTGCCAGCAGCTTTCTTCATGGACAGGGGCACTATGGCTACACCTTC.

This rearrangement joins TRBV27 to TRBJ2-5, with 9 nucleotides matching TRBD2. Germline lookup yields CDR1 MNHEY and CDR2 SMNVEV (reference sequence). After removal of 5 bases from V and 5 bases from J, the junction contained 3 bases not matched to a gene. This CDR3 spans 13 amino acids. The CDR3 spells CASSTSGYETQYF. CDR3 in DNA: TGTGCCAGCAGTACTAGCGGGTATGAGACCCAGTACTTC.

CDR3 nucleotides: TGTGCCAGCCTAACCTACAGCGGCTCTAACTATGGCTACACCTTC. Translation gives CASLTYSGSNYGYTF. V is TRBV27 and J is TRBJ1-2; D uncertain. Deletions cut 8 bases from V and 0 bases from J, with 16 bases between. CDR1 is MNHEY and CDR2 is SMNVEV in the germline V gene (reference sequence). The CDR3 is made up of 15 amino acids.

This clone has a handful of counts. The chain recombines TRBV9 with TRBJ1-5; 7 bases map to TRBD1. With V trimmed by 1 base and J by 4 bases, 5 bases remained unmatched. Germline V gives CDR1 SGDLS, CDR2 YYNGEE. This CDR3 comprises 15 residues. CDR3 in DNA: TGTGCCAGCAGCGTATCCGGACAGGTAAATCAGCCCCAGCATTTT. It is translated as CASSVSGQVNQPQHF.

This chain joins TRBV12-3 or TRBV12-4 and TRBJ2-5; D is perhaps TRBD2 (6 bases). The CDR3 consists of 13 residues. The V end lost 5 bases, the J end lost 4 bases, and 11 bases lay between the germline ends. In nucleotides, the CDR3 is TGTGCCAGCAGTACGGAGGGCAGAGAGACCCAGTACTTC. It yields the protein CASSTEGRETQYF.

The V call is TRBV9, the J call TRBJ2-5; 7 bases align to TRBD1. The CDR3 extends over 17 amino acids. J gave up 0 bases and V 2 bases, and 10 bases lay outside the gene matches. Germline CDR1 is SGDLS and CDR2 is YYNGEE. CDR3 protein: CASSVGTVSKYQETQYF. The DNA for the CDR3 is TGTGCCAGCAGCGTTGGGACAGTCTCCAAGTACCAAGAGACCCAGTACTTC.

This rearrangement joins TRBV21-1 to TRBJ2-5; the table's D call of TRBD1 was not tested on the DNA. TRBV21-1 is shown as a pseudogene. The CDR3 consists of 10 residues. The CDR3 spells CASSQETQYF. The CDR3 DNA reads TGTGCCAGCAGCCAGGAGACCCAGTACTTC.

The chain recombines TRBV27 with TRBJ2-7, with 7 bases that match TRBD2. V trimming: 3 bases; J trimming: 3 bases; junction bases outside the gene matches: 5. The length of the CDR3 is 14 residues. Per germline, CDR1 MNHEY and CDR2 SMNVEV (reference sequence). DNA of the CDR3: TGTGCCAGCAGTTTGTCAGGGACTAACTACGAGCAGTACTTC. It specifies CASSLSGTNYEQYF.

This clone showed up just a few times. The chain is built from TRBV7-9 and TRBJ1-1; D unclear. V lost 4 bases, J lost 11 bases, and 17 bases lay in between. CDR3 length: 13 residues. The germline V gene has CDR1 SEHNR and CDR2 FQNEAQ (reference sequence). CDR3 amino acids: CASSSGGRRRAFF. CDR3 sequence (DNA): TGTGCCAGCAGCTCCGGCGGGCGGAGGCGGGCTTTCTTT.

The rearrangement links TRBV5-4 to TRBJ2-7, with TRBD2 matching 7 bases. The CDR3 extends over 13 amino acids. Trimming at V came to 0 bases and at J to 3 bases, leaving 0 bases not matched to a gene. CDR1 SGHNT and CDR2 YYREEE come from the germline V gene (reference sequence). CDR3 protein: CASSLGDYYEQYF. The CDR3 nucleotides are TGTGCCAGCAGCTTGGGGGACTACTACGAGCAGTACTTC.

This chain links TRBV6-5 with TRBJ2-1; possible D gene TRBD2, 6 bases. The germline V and J ends were trimmed by 4 bases and 2 bases, with 15 bases remaining between them. Germline V CDR1 and CDR2: MNHEY, SVGAGI. There are 16 residues in the CDR3. The CDR3 nucleotides are TGTGCCAGCAGTTCTGGGAGGACCACCGCCTACAATGAGCAGTTCTTC. It codes for CASSSGRTTAYNEQFF.

CDR3 protein: CASSLTFGTDGYTF. The CDR3 nucleotides are TGTGCCAGCAGCTTGACCTTTGGGACAGATGGCTACACCTTC. The chain carries TRBV7-9 and TRBJ1-2, with 7 positions matching TRBD1. The CDR3 runs 14 residues. The V gene end was trimmed by 3 bases and the J gene end by 6 bases; junction bases not matched to a gene: 7. Per germline, CDR1 SEHNR and CDR2 FQNEAQ (reference sequence).

This clone appeared a few times. J is TRBJ2-7 and V is TRBV18; 7 nucleotides align to TRBD1. This CDR3 contains 15 residues. Germline V gives CDR1 KGHSH, CDR2 LQKENI. The ends lost 3 bases at V and 3 bases at J; junction bases unmatched: 8. CDR3 nucleotide sequence: TGTGCCAGCTCACCGAGGCAGGGGGTCTTCTACGAGCAGTACTTC. Its protein is CASSPRQGVFYEQYF.

The chain employs TRBV7-2 and TRBJ1-1; D unclear. Trimming removed 2 bases from V and 7 bases from J, with 5 bases in between. CDR3 length equals 11 residues. CDR1 SGHTA and CDR2 FQGNSA come from the germline V gene. The CDR3 DNA follows: TGTGCCAGCAGCTTAAACTTTGAAGCTTTCTTT. It specifies CASSLNFEAFF.

The chain combines TRBV7-9 with TRBJ1-2, with 9 bases lining up with TRBD1. This CDR3 contains 15 residues. V gave up 4 bases and J gave up 5 bases; unmatched junction bases: 8. The germline gives CDR1 SEHNR, CDR2 FQNEAQ (reference sequence). The DNA for the CDR3 is TGTGCCAGCAGCTCCCGGGACAGGGATAAGTATGGCTACACCTTC. Protein sequence: CASSSRDRDKYGYTF.

The J gene is TRBJ2-3, the V gene TRBV19; 10 positions agree with TRBD2. This CDR3 comprises 16 residues. Germline V gene data show CDR1 as LNHDA and CDR2 as SQIVND (reference sequence). Germline trimming cut 5 bases from V and 1 base from J; bases unmatched to any gene: 6. CDR3 residues: CASSWGGTSGTDTQYF. In DNA form, the CDR3 reads TGTGCCAGTAGTTGGGGAGGGACTAGCGGCACAGATACGCAGTATTTT.

The chain employs TRBV12-5 and TRBJ2-5, with D possibly TRBD2 on 6 matching bases. Trimming took 2 bases from V and 1 from J, leaving 11 bases between them. The CDR3 contains 15 residues. Germline CDR1 reads LGHNT; CDR2 reads FRNRAP. The CDR3 spells CASGLPRDAQETQYF. Here the CDR3 DNA reads TGTGCTAGTGGTTTGCCGCGGGACGCCCAAGAGACCCAGTACTTC.

The CDR3 protein is CASSQDSSPRGLFYTF. Written as DNA, the CDR3 is TGCGCCAGCAGCCAAGACTCAAGCCCCCGGGGATTATTCTACACCTTC. V gene TRBV4-1 combines with J gene TRBJ1-2; D unclear. The CDR3 extends over 16 amino acids. Trimming shortened V by 0 bases and J by 10 bases, and 21 bases separated the two germline ends. Germline loops: CDR1 MGHRA, CDR2 YSYEKL.

This rearrangement joins TRBV4-3 to TRBJ2-6; D unclear. CDR3 size: 16 residues. CDR1 and CDR2 from the germline V gene are LGHNA and YSLEER. V dropped 0 bases and J dropped 3 bases, with 9 bases sitting between them. CDR3 in amino acids: CASSQDRLFGANVLTF. In DNA form, the CDR3 reads TGCGCCAGCAGCCAAGACAGGTTATTTGGGGCCAACGTCCTGACTTTC.

The chain is built from TRBV19 and TRBJ1-2; no clear D gene. V shed 5 bases and J shed 1 base, with 8 bases lying between them. The V gene's germline CDR1 is LNHDA and CDR2 SQIVND (reference sequence). There are 13 residues in the CDR3. The CDR3 nucleotides are TGTGCCAGTAGTTTGAGTCTTAACTATGGCTACACCTTC. Encoded protein: CASSLSLNYGYTF.

The rearrangement links TRBV5-8 to TRBJ2-3, with no clear D. The CDR3 is 12 residues long. Trimming cost V 4 bases and J 6 bases, with 9 bases left between them. CDR1 and CDR2 from the germline V gene are SGHTS and YDEGEE. The CDR3 region is CASSPTWDTQYF. CDR3 nucleotide sequence: TGTGCCAGCAGCCCGACATGGGATACGCAGTATTTT.

J is TRBJ1-4 and V is TRBV5-7, with D perhaps matching TRBD1 (6 bases). TRBV5-7 counts as an open reading frame of uncertain function. The CDR3 is 14 residues long. Trimming removed 3 bases from V and 2 bases from J, with 8 bases in between. The CDR3 nucleotides read TGTGCCAGCAGCTCTGGACAGACTAATGAAAAACTGTTTTTT. This encodes CASSSGQTNEKLFF.

V gene TRBV27 combines with J gene TRBJ2-5, with D possibly being TRBD2 (6 bases). The CDR3 runs 14 residues. The ends were cut back, 5 bases at V and 4 bases at J, with 14 bases in the middle. Per germline, CDR1 MNHEY and CDR2 SMNVEV (reference sequence). The CDR3 here is CASSPGVLRETQYF. DNA of the CDR3: TGTGCCAGCAGTCCGGGGGTCCTCCGAGAGACCCAGTACTTC.